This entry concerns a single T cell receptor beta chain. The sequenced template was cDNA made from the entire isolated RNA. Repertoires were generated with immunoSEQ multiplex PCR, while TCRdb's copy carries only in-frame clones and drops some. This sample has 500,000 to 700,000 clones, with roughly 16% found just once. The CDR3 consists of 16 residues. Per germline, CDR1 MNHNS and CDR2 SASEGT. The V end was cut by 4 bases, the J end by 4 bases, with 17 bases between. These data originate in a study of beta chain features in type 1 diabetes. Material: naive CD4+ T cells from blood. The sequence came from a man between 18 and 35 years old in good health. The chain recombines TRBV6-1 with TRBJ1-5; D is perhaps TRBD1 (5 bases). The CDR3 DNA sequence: TGTGCCAGCAGTGGATCCGGGGCAGAGACTAATCAGCCCCAGCATTTT. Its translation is CASSGSGAETNQPQHF.